This T cell receptor (beta chain) was sequenced during a study of cytomegalovirus exposure and HLA in healthy donors. Study information: HLA-typed donors contributed about 85 million unique TCRs, which were held in an early data release. Study-level points and caveats: A later analysis appeared to link common viral pathogens to several of the most significant clusters. Overall, around 160 TCR beta chains were annotated as cytomegalovirus-associated.

Per germline, CDR1 SGHRS and CDR2 YFSETQ. V gave up 0 bases and J gave up 5 bases; unmatched junction bases: 9. The CDR3 runs to 16 residues. The study ran its PCR with 60 Vbeta and 13 Jbeta primers. The repertoire was sequenced with immunoSEQ multiplex PCR; TCRdb's copy has only in-frame clones and lacks some. This table holds about 200,000 clones, around 88% found once. Turning to this clone: Its antigen is undetermined.

Participants comprised healthy donors of bone marrow. The clonotype was recovered from a woman under 40 in good health and CMV-seronegative. This chain uses TRBV5-1 with TRBJ2-3; 7 nucleotides match TRBD2. What was sequenced was PBMCs. DNA for the CDR3: TGCGCCAGCAGCTTGGTCCCTAGCGGCGGTAGAGATACGCAGTATTTT. The encoded protein is CASSLVPSGGRDTQYF.